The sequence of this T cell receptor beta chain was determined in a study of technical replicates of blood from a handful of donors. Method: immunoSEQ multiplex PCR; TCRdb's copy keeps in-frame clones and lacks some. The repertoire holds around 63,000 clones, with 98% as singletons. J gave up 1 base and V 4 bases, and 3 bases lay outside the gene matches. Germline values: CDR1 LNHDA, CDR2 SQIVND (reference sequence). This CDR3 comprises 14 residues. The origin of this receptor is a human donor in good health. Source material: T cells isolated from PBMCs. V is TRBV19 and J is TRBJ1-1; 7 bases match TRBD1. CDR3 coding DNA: TGTGCCAGTAGTAGCCGGACAGGGAACACTGAAGCTTTCTTT. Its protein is CASSSRTGNTEAFF.